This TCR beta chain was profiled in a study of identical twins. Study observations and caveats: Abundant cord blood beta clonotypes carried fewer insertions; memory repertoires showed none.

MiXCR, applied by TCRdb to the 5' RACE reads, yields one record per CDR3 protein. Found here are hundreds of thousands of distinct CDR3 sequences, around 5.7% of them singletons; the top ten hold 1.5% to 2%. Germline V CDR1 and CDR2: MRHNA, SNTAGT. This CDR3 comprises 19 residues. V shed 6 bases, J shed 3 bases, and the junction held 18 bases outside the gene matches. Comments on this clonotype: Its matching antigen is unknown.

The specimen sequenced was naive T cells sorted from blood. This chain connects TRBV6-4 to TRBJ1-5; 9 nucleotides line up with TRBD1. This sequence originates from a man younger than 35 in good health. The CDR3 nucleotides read TGTGCCAGCAGCCGCACAAGGCCAAACCGGGACAGGGTCAATCAGCCCCAGCATTTT. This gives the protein CASSRTRPNRDRVNQPQHF.